These 11 T cell receptor beta chains were sequenced from one sample in a study of early T cells in non-severe SARS-CoV-2 infection. TCRdb independently ran MiXCR on the 5' RACE reads; one entry per CDR3 protein. The sample has around 57,000 distinct CDR3 sequences, under 14% seen once. Sequencing was carried out using whole blood. The receptor set was obtained from an adult who was a healthcare worker with PCR-confirmed SARS-CoV-2 infection or an uninfected control (not recorded which).

This clonotype was counted only a few times. This chain links TRBV5-1 with TRBJ1-1, with D maybe TRBD1 (5 bases). The germline gives CDR1 SGHRS, CDR2 YFSETQ. The V end lost 7 bases, the J end lost 6 bases, and 13 bases lay between the germline ends. CDR3 length: 12 residues. The CDR3 spells CASPVRVAEAFF. The DNA of the CDR3 is TGCGCCAGCCCGGTCAGGGTAGCTGAAGCTTTCTTT.

At least ten counts were recorded for this clonotype. The chain recombines TRBV7-9 with TRBJ2-3, with TRBD2 identical over 8 bases. The CDR3 runs 16 residues. V lost 0 bases to trimming and J lost 2 bases; unmatched junction nucleotides: 4. Germline V gene lookup returns CDR1 SEHNR and CDR2 FQNEAQ (reference sequence). The CDR3 region is CASSLANSGVTDTQYF. For the CDR3, the DNA is TGTGCCAGCAGCTTAGCGAATAGCGGGGTCACAGATACGCAGTATTTT.

The chain links TRBV20-1 to TRBJ1-5, with unresolved D. Germline assignment: CDR1 DFQATT and CDR2 SNEGSKA (reference sequence). The CDR3 has 13 amino acids. The V end was cut by 3 bases, the J end by 4 bases, with 10 bases between. In DNA, the CDR3 is TGCAGTGCTAGGATCGCCCTAAATCAGCCCCAGCATTTT. It encodes CSARIALNQPQHF.

DNA of the CDR3: TGTGCTAGTGGTCTGGACAGTTACGAGCAGTACTTC. Translation: CASGLDSYEQYF. The chain links TRBV12-5 to TRBJ2-7, with D tentatively TRBD1 (6 bases). Trimming removed 5 bases at V and 4 bases at J, with 9 bases between. The V gene's germline CDR1 is LGHNT and CDR2 FRNRAP. The CDR3 extends over 12 amino acids. The complete variable domain, with remaining parts taken from reference TRBV12-5 and TRBJ2-7, reads DARVTQTPRHKVTEMGQEVTMRCQPILGHNTVFWYRQTMMQGLELLAYFRNRAPLDDSGMPKDRFSAEMPDATLATLKIQPSEPRDSAVYFCASGLDSYEQYFGPGTRLTVT.

This clonotype was observed at least ten times. The V call is TRBV11-2, the J call TRBJ1-5; TRBD1 aligns across 12 bases. Trimming cost V 5 bases and J 7 bases; bases outside gene matches: 3. This CDR3 is built from 14 residues. Germline CDR1 is SGHAT and CDR2 is FQNNGV. The CDR3 sequence is CASSPGTGGQPQHF. CDR3 nucleotide sequence: TGTGCCAGCAGCCCAGGGACAGGGGGCCAGCCCCAGCATTTT.

The chain employs TRBV3-1 and TRBJ2-5; 7 bases line up with TRBD1. V lost 6 bases, J lost 4 bases, and 8 bases stayed unmatched. Per germline, CDR1 LGHDT and CDR2 YNNKEL (reference sequence). The CDR3 is 14 amino acids. CDR3 in DNA: TGTGCCAGCAGACTACAGGGGCCCGGAGAGACCCAGTACTTC. Protein: CASRLQGPGETQYF.

This clonotype was counted only a few times. This chain links TRBV12-3 or TRBV12-4 with TRBJ1-2, with TRBD1 as a possible D gene (5 bases). CDR3 length equals 13 residues. Trimming took 6 bases from V and 8 from J, leaving 16 bases between them. The CDR3 region is CASSPIGAEGYTF. DNA for the CDR3: TGTGCCAGCAGCCCAATCGGGGCTGAGGGCTACACCTTC.

The chain is built from TRBV5-5 and TRBJ2-5; possibly TRBD1 or TRBD2 for D (6 bases each). The V end was cut by 4 bases, the J end by 4 bases, with 17 bases between. The germline gives CDR1 SGHKS, CDR2 YYEKEE (reference sequence). This CDR3 is built from 15 residues. The CDR3 sequence is CASSLMGGPGETQYF. In DNA, the CDR3 is TGTGCCAGCAGCCTTATGGGGGGCCCAGGAGAGACCCAGTACTTC.

This clonotype was seen many times. This chain links TRBV5-5 with TRBJ1-5; 7 nucleotides agree with TRBD1. The germline CDR1 and CDR2 sequences are SGHKS and YYEKEE (reference sequence). V lost 4 bases, J lost 5 bases, and 6 bases stayed unmatched. The CDR3 spans 14 residues. The chain's CDR3 is CASSPGGTDQPQHF. The CDR3 region has the DNA TGTGCCAGCAGCCCAGGGGGTACGGATCAGCCCCAGCATTTT.

This chain uses TRBV6-2 or TRBV6-3 with TRBJ2-3; D is undetermined. Germline V CDR1 and CDR2: MNHEY, SVGEGT. CDR3 size: 13 residues. The V end was cut by 7 bases, the J end by 4 bases, with 12 bases between. CDR3: CASIRANSDTQYF. CDR3 bases: TGTGCCAGCATAAGGGCTAACTCAGATACGCAGTATTTT.

This clonotype has only a few counts. This chain links TRBV29-1 with TRBJ2-5; D not certain. CDR3 length equals 11 residues. Germline CDR1 SQVTM, CDR2 ANQGSEA. The ends were cut back, 7 bases at V and 4 bases at J, with 10 bases in the middle. The CDR3: CSALVLETQYF. CDR3 bases: TGCAGCGCCCTAGTCCTAGAGACCCAGTACTTC.